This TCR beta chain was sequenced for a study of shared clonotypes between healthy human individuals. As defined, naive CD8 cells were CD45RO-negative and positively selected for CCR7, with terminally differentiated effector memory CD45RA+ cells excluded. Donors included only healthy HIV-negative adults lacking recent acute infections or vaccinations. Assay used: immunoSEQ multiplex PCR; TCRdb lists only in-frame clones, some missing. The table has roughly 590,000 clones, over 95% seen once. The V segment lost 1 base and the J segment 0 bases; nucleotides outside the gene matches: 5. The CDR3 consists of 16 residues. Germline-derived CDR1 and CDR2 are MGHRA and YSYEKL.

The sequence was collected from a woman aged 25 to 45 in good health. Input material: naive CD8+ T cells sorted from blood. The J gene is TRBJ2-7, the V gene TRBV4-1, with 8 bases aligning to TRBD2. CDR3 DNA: TGCGCCAGCAGCCAAGGCGCTACTAGCGGCTCCTACGAGCAGTACTTC. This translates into CASSQGATSGSYEQYF.